Listed here are 4 T cell receptor beta chains from one sample, sequenced in a study of shared clonotypes between healthy human individuals. Sequencing used immunoSEQ multiplex PCR; TCRdb keeps in-frame clones, though not all of them. The sample carries some 2,400,000 clones, nearly 97% recorded once. The sequenced material came from naive CD4+ T cells sorted from blood. Subset indicated: CD45RA+ positively selected. These receptor sequences come from a man younger than 35 in good health.

The chain carries TRBV6-6 and TRBJ2-2, with 7 bases matching TRBD2. Per the germline V gene, CDR1 is MNHNY and CDR2 is SVGAGI (reference sequence). The junction had 4 bases not matched to a gene; V was cut back by 0 bases and J by 3 bases. CDR3 length equals 16 residues. CDR3 nucleotide sequence: TGTGCCAGCAGTTACTCCTGGGGAGGGGACACCGGGGAGCTGTTTTTT. Encoded protein: CASSYSWGGDTGELFF.

This rearrangement joins TRBV6-5 to TRBJ1-3; 10 bases map to TRBD1. Germline values: CDR1 MNHEY, CDR2 SVGAGI. V lost 6 bases to trimming and J lost 4 bases; unmatched junction nucleotides: 6. This CDR3 comprises 15 residues. This CDR3 reads CASRPDRGPGNTIYF. CDR3 bases: TGTGCCAGCAGACCAGACAGGGGGCCAGGAAACACCATATATTTT.

Remarks on this clone: One end of the junction is discordant with germline, which a read error may explain. The V gene is TRBV9, the J gene TRBJ2-2; D might be TRBD2 (6 bases). Germline V gene sequence: CDR1 SGDLS, CDR2 YYNGEE. This CDR3 has 15 residues. The CDR3 sequence: CASSVAGGNAGELFF. The CDR3 DNA sequence: TGTGCCAGCAGCGTAGCTGGAGGGAACGCCGGGGAGCTGTTTTTT.

The genes are TRBV15 and TRBJ1-2; D call uncertain. The J call may be incorrect, as the DNA end agrees better with TRBJ2-1. Germline CDR1 LNHNV, CDR2 YYDKDF (reference sequence). This CDR3 spans 12 amino acids. CDR3 bases: TGTGCCACCAGCAGAGATTGGAACAGCCAGTTCTTC. Translated, it gives CATSRDWNSQFF.